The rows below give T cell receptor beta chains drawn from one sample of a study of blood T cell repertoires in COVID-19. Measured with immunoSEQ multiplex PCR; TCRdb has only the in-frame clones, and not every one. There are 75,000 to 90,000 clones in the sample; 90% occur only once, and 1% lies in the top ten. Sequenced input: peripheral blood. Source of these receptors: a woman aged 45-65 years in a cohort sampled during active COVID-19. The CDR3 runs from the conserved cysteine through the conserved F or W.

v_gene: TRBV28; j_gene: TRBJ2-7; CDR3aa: CASSLPTGVGYF
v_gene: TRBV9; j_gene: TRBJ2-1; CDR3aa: CASSVDQDNLYNEQFF
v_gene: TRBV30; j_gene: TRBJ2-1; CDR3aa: CAWSLVLEQFF
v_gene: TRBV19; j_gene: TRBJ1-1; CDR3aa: CASSMATGVGAFF
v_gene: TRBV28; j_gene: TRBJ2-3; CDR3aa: CASSLGLAGTDTQYF
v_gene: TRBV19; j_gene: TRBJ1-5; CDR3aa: CASSIGRANQPQHF
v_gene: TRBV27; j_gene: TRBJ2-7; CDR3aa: CASSSLTGGLAGDEQYF
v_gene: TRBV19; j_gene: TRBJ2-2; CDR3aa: CASSDWGQDTGELFF
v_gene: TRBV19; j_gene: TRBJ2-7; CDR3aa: CASKGTSGPLAYEQYF
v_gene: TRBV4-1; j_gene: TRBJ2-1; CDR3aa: CASSLQEGLPFNEQFF
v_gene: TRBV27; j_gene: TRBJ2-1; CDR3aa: CASSLEGQGENNEQFF
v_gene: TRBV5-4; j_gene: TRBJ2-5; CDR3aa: CASSFTGEETQYF
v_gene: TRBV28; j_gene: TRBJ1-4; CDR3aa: CASWGLTNEKLFF
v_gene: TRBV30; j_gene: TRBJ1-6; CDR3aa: CAWSVPQGNSPLHF
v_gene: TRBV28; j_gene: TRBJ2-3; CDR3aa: CASSLVEALGDTQYF
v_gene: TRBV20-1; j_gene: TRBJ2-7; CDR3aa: CSASEGVVAGSLGDEQYF
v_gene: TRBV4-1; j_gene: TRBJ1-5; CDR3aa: CASSQEDRWVNQPQHF
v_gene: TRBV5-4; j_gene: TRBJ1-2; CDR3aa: CASSLGGVYGYTF
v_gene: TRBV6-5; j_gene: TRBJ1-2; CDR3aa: CASRRDRAQGYTF
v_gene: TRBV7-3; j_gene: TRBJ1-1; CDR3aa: CASAEGAAQFNTEAFF
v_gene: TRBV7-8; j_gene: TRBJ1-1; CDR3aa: CASSLGAEGGSFF
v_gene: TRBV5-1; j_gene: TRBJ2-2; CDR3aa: CASIIGTSGSRNTGELFF
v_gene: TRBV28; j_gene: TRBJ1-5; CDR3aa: CASSLGGWGLLNQPQHF
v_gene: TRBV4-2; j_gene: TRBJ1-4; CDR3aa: CASSQEQGGHFATNEKLFF
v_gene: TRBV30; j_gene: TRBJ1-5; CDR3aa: CAWSVQGRGPQHF
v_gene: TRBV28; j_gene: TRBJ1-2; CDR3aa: CASRGERDSFGGYTF
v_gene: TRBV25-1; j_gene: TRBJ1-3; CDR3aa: CASSESGLGNTIYF
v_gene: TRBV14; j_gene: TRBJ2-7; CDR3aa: CATGGDPNVRVHSYEQYF
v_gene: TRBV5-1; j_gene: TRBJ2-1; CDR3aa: CASSLPLEGRSSYNEQFF